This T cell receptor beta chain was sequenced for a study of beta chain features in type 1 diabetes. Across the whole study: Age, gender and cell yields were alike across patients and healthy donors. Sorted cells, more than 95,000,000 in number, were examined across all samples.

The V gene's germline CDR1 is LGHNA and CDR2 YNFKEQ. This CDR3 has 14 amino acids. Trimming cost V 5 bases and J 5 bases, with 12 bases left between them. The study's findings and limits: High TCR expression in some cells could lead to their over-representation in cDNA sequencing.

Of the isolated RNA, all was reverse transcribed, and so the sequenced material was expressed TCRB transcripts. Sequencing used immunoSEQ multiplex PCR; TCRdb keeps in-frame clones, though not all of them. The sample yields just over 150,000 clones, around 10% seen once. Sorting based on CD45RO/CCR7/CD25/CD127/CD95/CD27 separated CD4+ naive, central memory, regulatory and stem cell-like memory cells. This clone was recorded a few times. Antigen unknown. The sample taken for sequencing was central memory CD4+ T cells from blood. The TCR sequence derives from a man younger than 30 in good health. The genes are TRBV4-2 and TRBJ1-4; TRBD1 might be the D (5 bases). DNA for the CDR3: TGTGCCAGCAGCTCCGGGACGCAAAATGAAAAACTGTTTTTT. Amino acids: CASSSGTQNEKLFF.